Detailed here is one TCR beta chain. While infection was still active, Seattle patients were enrolled and then followed longitudinally. Some clones are missing from TCRdb's copy, which holds only in-frame ones; the method was immunoSEQ multiplex PCR. The table includes roughly 340,000 clones, almost 90% detected once. The CDR3 has 17 residues. Germline lookup yields CDR1 LGHDT and CDR2 YNNKEL (reference sequence). J was trimmed by 2 bases and V by 6 bases; bases with no gene match: 8. This entry is derived from a study of blood T cell repertoires in COVID-19. Study in general: Whether acute or convalescent, the COVID-19 samples came from the United States, Italy and Spain.

The receptor's source is a woman between 70 and 85 years old with COVID-19, enrolled during active disease. V and J are TRBV3-1 (or the pseudogene TRBV3-2) and TRBJ2-3; 13 bases map to TRBD2. Sequenced sample: peripheral blood. CDR3 bases: TGTGCCAGCAGACCGACTAGCGGGGGGACAGACACAGATACGCAGTATTTT. This translates into CASRPTSGGTDTDTQYF.